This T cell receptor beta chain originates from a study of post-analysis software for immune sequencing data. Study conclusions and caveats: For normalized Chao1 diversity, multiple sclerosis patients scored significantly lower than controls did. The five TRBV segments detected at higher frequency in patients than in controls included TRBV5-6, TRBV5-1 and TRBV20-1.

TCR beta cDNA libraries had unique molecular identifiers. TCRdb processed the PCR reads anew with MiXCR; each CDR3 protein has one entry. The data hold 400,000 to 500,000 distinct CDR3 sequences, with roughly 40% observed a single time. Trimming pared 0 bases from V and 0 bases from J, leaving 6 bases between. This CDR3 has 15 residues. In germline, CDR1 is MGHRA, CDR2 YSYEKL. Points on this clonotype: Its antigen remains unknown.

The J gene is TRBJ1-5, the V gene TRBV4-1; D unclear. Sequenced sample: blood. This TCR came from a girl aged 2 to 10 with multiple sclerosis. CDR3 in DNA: TGCGCCAGCAGCCAAGAGCCATTTAGCAATCAGCCCCAGCATTTT. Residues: CASSQEPFSNQPQHF.